Sequencing of this T cell receptor beta chain was carried out in a study of regulatory and conventional T cells in breast cancer. TCRdb processed the PCR reads anew with MiXCR; each CDR3 protein has one entry. Of roughly 170 distinct CDR3 sequences listed, less than 40% are singletons. The CDR3 length is 12 residues, termini included. Germline CDR1 and CDR2: LGHDT and YNNKEL (reference sequence). Sample share makes this clonotype large. Since the CDR3 does not end with the conserved phenylalanine or tryptophan, this likely comes from a read error. No DNA is shown, since the ends of the CDR3 on it are uncertain; the CDR3 is the one TCRdb lists.

Specimen: regulatory T cells from blood. The receptor was isolated from a female donor with breast cancer. The V gene is TRBV3-1, the J gene TRBJ2-4; the table calls TRBD1, which could not be checked here. CDR3 loop: CASSQAGTGWFL.